The 14 T cell receptor beta chains in this list originate from one sample, sequenced in a study of T-cell reconstitution after alpha-beta-depleted transplantation in children. It was with unique molecular identifiers that the TCRbeta library was prepared. TCRdb fed the PCR reads into MiXCR, producing one record per CDR3 protein. The top ten hold around 2.2% of the sample, which has some 600,000 distinct CDR3 sequences, around 13% seen once. The specimen was PBMCs, mostly from graft donor cells, collected 360 days after TCRalphabeta/CD19-depleted stem cell transplant. These receptors were obtained from a male patient younger than 18 who had a stem cell transplant for acute myeloid leukemia, so the T cells may come from the graft donor.

The chain recombines TRBV7-6 with TRBJ2-1, with 8 bases lining up with TRBD2. Germline values: CDR1 SGHVS, CDR2 FNYEAQ. With 8 bases clipped from V and 6 bases from J, the junction kept 9 bases outside the gene matches. This CDR3 has 14 residues. For the CDR3, the DNA is TGTGCCAGCTCCGGGCTAGCGGGTACCAATGAGCAGTTCTTC. Amino acids: CASSGLAGTNEQFF.

This clonotype showed up just a few times. The chain employs TRBV20-1 and TRBJ2-2; D possibly corresponds to TRBD1 (7 bases). V was trimmed by 0 bases and J by 6 bases, leaving 14 bases between them. Germline CDR1 is DFQATT and CDR2 is SNEGSKA (reference sequence). CDR3 length: 15 residues. The CDR3 sequence: CSARDRAGGPGELFF. The DNA for the CDR3 is TGCAGTGCTAGAGATCGGGCAGGGGGGCCCGGGGAGCTGTTTTTT.

This clonotype was detected only a few times. This chain uses TRBV20-1 with TRBJ2-7, with TRBD2 matching over 10 bases. This CDR3 region has 13 residues. V was clipped by 2 bases and J by 5 bases; unmatched bases: 3. CDR1 and CDR2 (germline): DFQATT, SNEGSKA (reference sequence). CDR3 sequence reads: CSARPSGSNEQYF. The CDR3 DNA follows: TGCAGTGCTAGACCTAGCGGGAGTAACGAGCAGTACTTC.

This chain uses TRBV12-3 or TRBV12-4 with TRBJ2-6; D ambiguous. With 1 base removed from V and 0 bases from J, the gap between germline ends came to 10 bases. This CDR3 comprises 17 residues. CDR3 coding DNA: TGTGCCAGCAGTTTAGAGTGGCGCCTCTCTGGGGCCAACGTCCTGACTTTC. It codes for CASSLEWRLSGANVLTF.

In its sample, this clonotype was seen many times. The genes are TRBV12-3 or TRBV12-4 and TRBJ2-1, with D possibly being TRBD2 (5 bases). This CDR3 region has 15 residues. Trimming left V 5 bases short and J 7 bases short, with 18 bases between. The CDR3 DNA reads as TGTGCCAGCAGTCCAAGGGAGCGTATCTTTAATGAGCAGTTCTTC. Translating gives CASSPRERIFNEQFF.

In this sample, this clonotype turned up a few times. V is TRBV9 and J is TRBJ2-4, with no clear D. The V end was cut by 7 bases, the J end by 2 bases, with 19 bases between. Germline loops: CDR1 SGDLS, CDR2 YYNGEE. The CDR3 has 16 residues. The CDR3 DNA is TGTGCCAGCCGCCGCTTCAACATGGAGACCAAAAACATTCAGTACTTC. Protein product: CASRRFNMETKNIQYF.

In this sample, this clonotype turned up many times. The V call is TRBV12-3 or TRBV12-4, the J call TRBJ2-2; D gene uncertain. This CDR3 region has 16 residues. Trimming left V 7 bases short and J 2 bases short, with 17 bases between. The CDR3 coding sequence is TGTGCCAGCATCCCTCCCACACCCTCTAACACCGGGGAGCTGTTTTTT. This translates into CASIPPTPSNTGELFF.

This clonotype was picked up a small number of times. CDR3 protein: CASSPRWTGDEKLFF. In nucleotides, the CDR3 is TGTGCCAGCAGTCCTCGCTGGACAGGGGACGAAAAACTGTTTTTT. J is TRBJ1-4 and V is TRBV27, with 9 bases that match TRBD1. The CDR3 sequence is 15 residues long. CDR1 and CDR2 from the germline V gene are MNHEY and SMNVEV (reference sequence). The ends lost 5 bases at V and 8 bases at J; junction bases unmatched: 9.

This clonotype occurred once. The chain carries TRBV29-1 and TRBJ2-5; D might be TRBD1 (6 bases). Trimming shortened V by 7 bases and J by 3 bases, and 18 bases separated the two germline ends. This CDR3 contains 14 residues. CDR1 SQVTM and CDR2 ANQGSEA come from the germline V gene. This CDR3 reads CSARQVLTKETQYF. CDR3 in DNA: TGCAGCGCCCGACAGGTGCTTACTAAAGAGACCCAGTACTTC. The complete variable domain, with remaining parts taken from reference TRBV29-1 and TRBJ2-5, reads SAVISQKPSRDICQRGTSLTIQCQVDSQVTMMFWYRQQPGQSLTLIATANQGSEATYESGFVIDKFPISRPNLTFSTLTVSNMSPEDSSIYLCSARQVLTKETQYFGPGTRLLVL.

This chain joins TRBV28 and TRBJ2-7; the match to TRBD1 covers 7 bases. With V trimmed by 6 bases and J by 5 bases, 13 bases remained unmatched. The CDR3 has 15 amino acids. Per the germline V gene, CDR1 is MDHEN and CDR2 is SYDVKM. This CDR3 is CASRAAKTGSNEQYF. The CDR3 coding sequence is TGTGCCAGCAGGGCCGCAAAGACAGGGTCTAACGAGCAGTACTTC.

This clonotype was picked up a small number of times. The chain couples TRBV20-1 to TRBJ2-7; weak D call: TRBD1 (5 bases). CDR1 DFQATT and CDR2 SNEGSKA come from the germline V gene (reference sequence). The CDR3 loop spans 13 amino acids. CDR3 sequence (DNA): TGCAGGTCAGGGCCCCAAAACTTTTACGAGCAGTACTTC. It translates to CRSGPQNFYEQYF.

This clonotype was counted only a few times. This chain uses TRBV6-1 with TRBJ2-7; tentatively, D is TRBD1 or TRBD2 (5 bases each). Trimming left V 5 bases short and J 0 bases short, with 14 bases between. CDR3 length: 15 residues. Germline values: CDR1 MNHNS, CDR2 SASEGT. For the CDR3, the DNA is TGTGCCAGCAGTCCCCGGGACCCGTTCTCCTACGAGCAGTACTTC. This gives the protein CASSPRDPFSYEQYF.

This clonotype was counted between two and nine times. The rearrangement uses TRBV9 and TRBJ2-7, with D perhaps matching TRBD1 (7 bases). The V gene's germline CDR1 is SGDLS and CDR2 YYNGEE. Trimming left V 0 bases short and J 6 bases short, with 13 bases between. The CDR3 has 14 residues. CDR3 in DNA: TGTGCCAGCAGCGTAGTTCCAGGGGGGCGCGAGCAGTACTTC. Its translation: CASSVVPGGREQYF.

This clonotype was seen ten or more times. J is TRBJ2-7 and V is TRBV29-1; no firm D call. This CDR3 is built from 12 residues. V lost 0 bases and J lost 4, with 7 bases in between. Germline assignment: CDR1 SQVTM and CDR2 ANQGSEA. The CDR3 region is CSVEDLTYEQYF. Written as DNA, the CDR3 is TGCAGCGTTGAAGACCTGACTTACGAGCAGTACTTC.